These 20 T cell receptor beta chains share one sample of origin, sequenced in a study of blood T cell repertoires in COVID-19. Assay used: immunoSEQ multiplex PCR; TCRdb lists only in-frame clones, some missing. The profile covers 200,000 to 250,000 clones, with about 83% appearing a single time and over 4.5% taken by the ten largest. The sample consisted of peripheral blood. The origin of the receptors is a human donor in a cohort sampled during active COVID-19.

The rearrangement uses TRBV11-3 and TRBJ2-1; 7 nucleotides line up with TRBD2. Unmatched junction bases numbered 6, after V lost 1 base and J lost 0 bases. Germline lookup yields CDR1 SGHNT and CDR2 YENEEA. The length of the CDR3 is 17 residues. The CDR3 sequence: CASSLGASGSSYNEQFF. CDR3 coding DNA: TGTGCCAGCAGCTTAGGGGCTAGCGGAAGCTCCTACAATGAGCAGTTCTTC.

The CDR3 nucleotides are TGTGCCAGCAGCCAAGACATACAGGGCTACACCTTC. As protein: CASSQDIQGYTF. V gene TRBV14 combines with J gene TRBJ1-2; D is undetermined. Trimming cost V 0 bases and J 8 bases, with 7 bases left between them. Germline-derived CDR1 and CDR2 are SGHDN and FVKESK. The CDR3 is made up of 12 amino acids.

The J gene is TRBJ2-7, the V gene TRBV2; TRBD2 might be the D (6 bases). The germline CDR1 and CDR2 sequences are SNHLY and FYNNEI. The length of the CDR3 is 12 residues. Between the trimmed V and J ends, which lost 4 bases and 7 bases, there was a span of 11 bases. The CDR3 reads CASSAGRGEQYF. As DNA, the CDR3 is TGTGCCAGCAGTGCCGGGAGAGGAGAGCAGTACTTC.

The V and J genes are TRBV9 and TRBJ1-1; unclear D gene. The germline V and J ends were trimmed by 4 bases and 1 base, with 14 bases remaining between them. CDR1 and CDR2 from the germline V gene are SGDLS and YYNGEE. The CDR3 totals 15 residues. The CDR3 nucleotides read TGTGCCAGCAGCCCTCGGGGAGCGTCGAACACTGAAGCTTTCTTT. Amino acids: CASSPRGASNTEAFF.

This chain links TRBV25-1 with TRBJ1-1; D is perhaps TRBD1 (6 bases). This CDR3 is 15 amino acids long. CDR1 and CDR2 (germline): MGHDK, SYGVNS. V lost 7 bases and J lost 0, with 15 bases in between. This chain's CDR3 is CASTQTGLMNTEAFF. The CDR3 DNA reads TGTGCCAGCACTCAGACAGGTCTCATGAACACTGAAGCTTTCTTT.

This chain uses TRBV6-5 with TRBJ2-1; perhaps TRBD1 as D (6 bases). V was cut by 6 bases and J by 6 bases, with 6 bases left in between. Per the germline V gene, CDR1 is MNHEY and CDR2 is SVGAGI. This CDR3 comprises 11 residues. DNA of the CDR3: TGTGCCAGCAGACAGGGCAATGAGCAGTTCTTC. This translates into CASRQGNEQFF.

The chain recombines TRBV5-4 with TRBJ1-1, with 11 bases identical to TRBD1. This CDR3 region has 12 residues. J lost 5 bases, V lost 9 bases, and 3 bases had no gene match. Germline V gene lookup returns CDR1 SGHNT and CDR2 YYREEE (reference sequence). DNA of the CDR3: TGTGCCATAGGGACAGGGGGGACTGAAGCTTTCTTT. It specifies CAIGTGGTEAFF.

This CDR3 is CAISAQGGGDTGELFF. CDR3 sequence (DNA): TGTGCCATCAGTGCGCAGGGCGGGGGAGACACCGGGGAGCTGTTTTTT. V usage is TRBV10-3 and J usage is TRBJ2-2; TRBD2 matches 7 bases. Germline CDR1 reads ENHRY; CDR2 reads SYGVKD. The CDR3 totals 16 residues. With 4 bases clipped from V and 3 bases from J, the junction kept 8 bases outside the gene matches.

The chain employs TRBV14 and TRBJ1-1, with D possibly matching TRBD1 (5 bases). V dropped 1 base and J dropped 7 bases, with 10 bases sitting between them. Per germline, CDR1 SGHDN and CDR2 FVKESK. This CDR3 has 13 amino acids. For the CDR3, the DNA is TGTGCCAGCAGCCAAGCCAGGGTTGGTGAAGCTTTCTTT. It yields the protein CASSQARVGEAFF. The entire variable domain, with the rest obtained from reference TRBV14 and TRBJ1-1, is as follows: EAGVTQFPSHSVIEKGQTVTLRCDPISGHDNLYWYRRVMGKEIKFLLHFVKESKQDESGMPNNRFLAERTGGTYSTLKVQPAELEDSGVYFCASSQARVGEAFFGQGTRLTVV.

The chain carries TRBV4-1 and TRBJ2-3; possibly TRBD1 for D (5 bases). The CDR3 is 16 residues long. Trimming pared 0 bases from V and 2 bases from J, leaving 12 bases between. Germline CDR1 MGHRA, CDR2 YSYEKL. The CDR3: CASSQDGTGTTDTQYF. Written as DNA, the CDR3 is TGCGCCAGCAGCCAAGATGGTACAGGAACCACAGATACGCAGTATTTT.

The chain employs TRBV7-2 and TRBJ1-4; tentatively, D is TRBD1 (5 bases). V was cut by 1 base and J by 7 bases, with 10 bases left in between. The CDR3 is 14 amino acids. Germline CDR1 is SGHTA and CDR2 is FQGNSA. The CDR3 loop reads CASSLVDGGEKLFF. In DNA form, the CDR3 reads TGTGCCAGCAGCTTAGTTGACGGGGGTGAAAAACTGTTTTTT.

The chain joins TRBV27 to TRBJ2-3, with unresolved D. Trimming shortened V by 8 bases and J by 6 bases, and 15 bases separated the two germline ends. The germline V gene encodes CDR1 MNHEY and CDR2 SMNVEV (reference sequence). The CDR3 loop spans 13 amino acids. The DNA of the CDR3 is TGTGCCAGCTCGGCAGGCTATCGGGATACGCAGTATTTT. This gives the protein CASSAGYRDTQYF.

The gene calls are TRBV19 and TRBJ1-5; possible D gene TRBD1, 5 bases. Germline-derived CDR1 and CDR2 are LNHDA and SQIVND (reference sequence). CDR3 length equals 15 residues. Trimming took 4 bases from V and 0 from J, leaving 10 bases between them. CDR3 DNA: TGTGCCAGTAGTACTGGACACTATAGCAATCAGCCCCAGCATTTT. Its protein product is CASSTGHYSNQPQHF.

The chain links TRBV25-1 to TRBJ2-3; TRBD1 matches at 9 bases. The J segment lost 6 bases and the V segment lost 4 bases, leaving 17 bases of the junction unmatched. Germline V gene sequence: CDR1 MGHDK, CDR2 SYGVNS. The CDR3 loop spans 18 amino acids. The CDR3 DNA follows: TGTGCCAGCAGTGCCCCGTCCGGGACAGGGCTGTCGGCGGATACGCAGTATTTT. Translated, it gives CASSAPSGTGLSADTQYF.

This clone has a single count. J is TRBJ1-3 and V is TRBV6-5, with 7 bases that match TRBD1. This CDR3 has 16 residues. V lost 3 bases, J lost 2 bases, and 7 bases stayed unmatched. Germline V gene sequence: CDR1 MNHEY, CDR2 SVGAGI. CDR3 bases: TGTGCCAGCAGTTATTCATCTGACAGGGCTGGAAACACCATATATTTT. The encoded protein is CASSYSSDRAGNTIYF.

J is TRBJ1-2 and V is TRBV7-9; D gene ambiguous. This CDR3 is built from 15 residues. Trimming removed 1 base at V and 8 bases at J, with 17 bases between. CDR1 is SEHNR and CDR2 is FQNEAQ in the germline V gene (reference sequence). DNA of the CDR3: TGTGCCAGCAGCTTAGGTGGCAACACCTTCTTGGGCTACACCTTC. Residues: CASSLGGNTFLGYTF.

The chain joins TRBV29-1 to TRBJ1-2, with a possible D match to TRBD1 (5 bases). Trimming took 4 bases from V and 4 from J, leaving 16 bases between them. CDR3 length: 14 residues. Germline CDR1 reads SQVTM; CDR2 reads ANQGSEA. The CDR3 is CSVGEGSLGYGYTF. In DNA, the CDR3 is TGCAGCGTTGGGGAGGGGTCTTTGGGCTATGGCTACACCTTC.

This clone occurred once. DNA of the CDR3: TGTGCCAGCAGCGCGAGGGGGAACTATGGCTACACCTTC. Its translation: CASSARGNYGYTF. The genes are TRBV9 and TRBJ1-2; tentatively, D is TRBD1 (6 bases). The CDR3 runs 13 residues. Between the trimmed V and J ends, which lost 3 bases and 2 bases, there was a span of 8 bases. Looked up from germline, CDR1 is SGDLS and CDR2 is YYNGEE. The whole variable domain, filled in from reference TRBV9 and TRBJ1-2, reads DSGVTQTPKHLITATGQRVTLRCSPRSGDLSVYWYQQSLDQGLQFLIQYYNGEERAKGNILERFSAQQFPDLHSELNLSSLELGDSALYFCASSARGNYGYTFGSGTRLTVV.

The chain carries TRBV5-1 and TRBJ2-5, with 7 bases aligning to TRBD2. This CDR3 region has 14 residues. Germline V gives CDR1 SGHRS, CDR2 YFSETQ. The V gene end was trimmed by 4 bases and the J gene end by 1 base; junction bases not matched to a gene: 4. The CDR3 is CASSKGLVQETQYF. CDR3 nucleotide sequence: TGCGCCAGCAGCAAAGGACTAGTCCAAGAGACCCAGTACTTC.

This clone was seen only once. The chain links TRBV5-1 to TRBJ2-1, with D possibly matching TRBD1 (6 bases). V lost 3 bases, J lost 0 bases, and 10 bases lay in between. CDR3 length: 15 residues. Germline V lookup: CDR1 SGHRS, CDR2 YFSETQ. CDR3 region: CASSSGQSSYNEQFF. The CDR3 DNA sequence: TGCGCCAGCAGCTCTGGACAGAGCTCCTACAATGAGCAGTTCTTC.